This T cell receptor (beta chain) is drawn from a study of blood T cell repertoires in COVID-19 (dated by TCRdb to about 2020). About the investigation overall: The collaborator samples originated in the United States, Italy and Spain and spanned the acute and convalescent phases of COVID-19. The prospective study material was composed of cDNA or gDNA derived from T cells, B-cell-depleted T cells, or PBMCs. Deeply sampled blood TCRbeta repertoires from subjects exposed to, actively infected with, or recovered from COVID-19 were included in the dataset. The repertoires were released in a freely available public database meant as a resource for research on the immune response to SARS-CoV-2. The samples were drawn from the first 160 participants of the ongoing ImmuneRACE study and from 950 to 1,500 subjects provided by 6 global collaborators. Sample metadata almost always included a de-identified subject ID, COVID-19 status, age in years and sex. Where HLA class I and class II types were available, the types were taken from metadata supplied by the sample provider, not from assay-based typing.

Each collaborating institution followed its own protocols to collect whole blood in K2EDTA tubes. Collaborator samples were shipped for TCRbeta analysis as frozen whole blood, isolated PBMCs, or DNA extracted from either sample type. This clone was seen a single time. No antigen is known for it. Base qualities are not recorded, but no much larger clone differs from it by a single base. TCRbeta CDR3 regions were amplified from genomic DNA by means of the immunoSEQ Assay, a bias-controlled multiplex PCR. As for the original processing: The number of nucleated cells in each sample was estimated from the amplification of reference gene primers within the assay. To quantify the absolute abundance of each unique TCRbeta CDR3 rearrangement, sequence reads were collapsed and filtered. Productive Simpson clonality was computed per sample as the square root of Simpson's diversity index over productive rearrangements. TCRdb obtained this table from immuneACCESS and retained in-frame rearrangements with V and J assigned. These tables miss some clones; where compared with another copy, unresolved V genes account for less than half of the shortfall, and the remainder is unexplained. That table gives V, J and clone size, and the DNA gave D and trimming. In this sample the table shows 97,000 or so clones, more than 75% of which occur a single time. The leading ten clones occupy more than 15% of the sample.

CDR1 MDHEN and CDR2 SYDVKM are derived from the germline V gene. From cysteine to phenylalanine, the CDR3 is 15 amino acids long. Only the CDR3 DNA is retained, 45 bases long and in frame from the first base. A distance of 15 bases separates the germline ends of V and J, which lose 5 bases and 2 bases respectively. Results and caveats for the whole study, not just this receptor: The quantity of clinical and demographic metadata differed by source and by participant and was supplied without curation.

Sequenced input: peripheral blood. The receptor chain draws on TRBV28 and TRBJ2-5; no D gene can be assigned with confidence. The clonotype comes from a man older than 75 with acute or convalescent COVID-19. Here is the DNA: TGTGCCAGCAGTCCTTTCGGGTCTAGACAAGAGACCCAGTACTTC. Its translation reads: CASSPFGSRQETQYF.